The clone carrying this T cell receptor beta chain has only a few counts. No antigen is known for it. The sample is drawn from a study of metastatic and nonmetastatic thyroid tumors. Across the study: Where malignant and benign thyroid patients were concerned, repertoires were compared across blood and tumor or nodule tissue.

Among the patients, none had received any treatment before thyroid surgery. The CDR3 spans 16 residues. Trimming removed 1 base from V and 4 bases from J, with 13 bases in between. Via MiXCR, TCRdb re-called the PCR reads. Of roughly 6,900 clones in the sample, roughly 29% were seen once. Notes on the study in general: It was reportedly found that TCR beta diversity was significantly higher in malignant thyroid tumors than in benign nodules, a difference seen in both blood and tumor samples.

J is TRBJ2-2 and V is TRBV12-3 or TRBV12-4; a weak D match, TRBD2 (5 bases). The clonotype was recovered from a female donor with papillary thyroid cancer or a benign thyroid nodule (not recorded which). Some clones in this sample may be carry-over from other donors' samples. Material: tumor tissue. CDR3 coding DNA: TGTGCCAGCAGTTTAGGGTCGGGGAGATCCACCGGGGAGCTGTTTTTT. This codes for CASSLGSGRSTGELFF.